Given below is one TCR beta chain in context. This clone was picked up one time. The antigen it binds to is not known. No qualities accompany the bases; no much larger clone lies one base away. The record originates from a study of CD8+ T cells in alopecia areata (dated by TCRdb to 2016 to 2019). For the wider study: Treated patients were enrolled in an open-label pilot trial of oral tofacitinib, 5 to 10 mg twice daily, for moderate-to-severe alopecia areata. TCRbeta CDR3 regions were amplified by immunoSEQ multiplex PCR with 35 Vbeta forward and 13 Jbeta reverse primers. Tofacitinib was administered for 6 to 18 months, and 6 months of follow-up off drug were then conducted to assess delayed response and recurrence. Clonality in the scalp was compared among normal scalp (n=4), patchy alopecia areata scalp (n=8), and alopecia totalis/universalis scalp (n=8). On the human side, TCRbeta sequencing was run on scalp tissue and on sorted CD4+ and CD8+ peripheral blood T cells from healthy controls and from alopecia areata patients with either patchy or totalis/universalis disease. Patients on tofacitinib were biopsied at baseline and after 4 and 24 weeks of treatment, and several of the patients also had a later scalp biopsy. The RNA source kit depended on sample type: the PAXgene miRNA kit for fixed scalp, the miRNeasy kit for PBMCs, and the RNeasy kit for mouse skin. The study used high-throughput TCRbeta sequencing to examine T cell clonal expansion in alopecia areata, in both the C3H/HeJ mouse model and human patients.

The library came from the immunoSEQ multiplex PCR assay. To provide template for TCR sequencing, every sample had RNA extracted and reverse transcribed into cDNA. SuperScript III was used to make first-strand cDNA, primed with a 2:1 mix of oligo-dT and random hexamers. A synthetic immune receptor repertoire was used to gauge amplification bias, and whatever bias remained was removed computationally. The original methods were these. Raw reads were preprocessed to remove errors, and CDR3 was defined according to IMGT conventions as the region from the conserved cysteine to phenylalanine. Clonality was computed as 1 minus the Shannon entropy, with the entropy normalized by log2 of the number of productive unique TCRs. Whether each scalp clone was CD4 or CD8 was inferred by checking scalp TCRbeta sequences against the CD4 and CD8 repertoires from sorted blood. Drawn from immuneACCESS, this table holds only the in-frame rearrangements with V and J called that TCRdb kept. Clones are partly lost; checked studies trace under half to an unresolved V gene and leave the rest unexplained. The V and J calls and clone size were taken over from that table, and D and trimming were inferred from the DNA. This sample lists about 140,000 clones; about 51% were detected once. Jointly, the top ten make up about 1% of the sample.

In the paper's terms, the time point label means: baseline before oral tofacitinib. Lesional scalp punch biopsies and peripheral blood were obtained from alopecia areata patients. PBMCs were separated by density centrifugation and stained for CD3, CD4 and CD8, after which CD4+ and CD8+ T cells were sorted on a FACSAria. From cysteine to phenylalanine, the CDR3 is 13 amino acids long. Only the CDR3 portion is preserved as DNA: 39 bases, with reading frame beginning at the first base. V is pared back by 7 bases and J by 1 base, with 8 bases lying between the germline termini. The germline V gene (reference sequence) gives CDR1 as LNHDA and CDR2 as SQIVND. Results and caveats for the whole study, not just this receptor: Unlike mouse skin, which is dominated by gammadelta T cells, normal human skin has resident alphabeta T cells that are also sequenced, and this complicates analysis of the scalp TCR repertoire. Lesional scalp, especially in alopecia totalis/universalis, showed higher clonality and more expanded CD8+ clones than normal scalp, suggesting antigenic drive. Shared TCR sequences between patients were less evident than in mice, which may be partly attributable to HLA diversity in the patient population.

The rearrangement combines TRBV19 with TRBJ1-5; a weak D assignment points to TRBD1 (5 bases agree). The sequence came from a human donor with alopecia areata. The material sequenced was CD4+ T cells sorted from blood, taken at week 0. The nucleotide sequence is TGTGCCAGTAAGGGACTCAGCAATCAGCCCCAGCATTTT. It codes for CASKGLSNQPQHF.